Below are 10 T cell receptor beta chains sequenced from a single sample in a study of T-cell memory formation after mild COVID-19. TCRdb independently ran MiXCR on the 5' RACE reads; one entry per CDR3 protein. This sample has 350,000 to 500,000 distinct CDR3 sequences, with roughly 18% found just once. Sample: PBMCs or a T cell subset sorted from them (not recorded which). The source is a man between 18 and 35 years old who had mild COVID-19 (a few samples of this study predate the infection). Cell type and time point are not known.

This clonotype was counted a few times. The rearrangement joins TRBV6-2 or TRBV6-3 to TRBJ2-1, with D tentatively TRBD1 or TRBD2 (6 bases each). This CDR3 is 11 amino acids long. Looked up from germline, CDR1 is MNHEY and CDR2 is SVGEGT. With 4 bases removed from V and 9 bases from J, the gap between germline ends came to 7 bases. The CDR3 reads CASSWGAEQFF. The CDR3 coding sequence is TGTGCCAGCAGTTGGGGGGCTGAGCAGTTCTTC.

This clonotype was seen repeatedly, ten times or more. The chain uses TRBV7-2 and TRBJ1-4; TRBD1 agrees at 11 bases. The CDR3 runs 17 residues. Germline V lookup: CDR1 SGHTA, CDR2 FQGNSA. Trimming took 5 bases from V and 10 from J; bases not matched to a gene: 15. CDR3 DNA: TGTGCCAGCAGCCGAGGCCGAGTGAGGACAGGGGGCGGAAAACTGTTTTTT. It translates to CASSRGRVRTGGGKLFF.

CDR3 sequence: CASSPAYNEKLFF. The CDR3 DNA sequence: TGCGCCAGCAGCCCCGCCTATAATGAAAAACTGTTTTTT. The chain links TRBV4-1 to TRBJ1-4; D unresolved. The CDR3 is 13 amino acids. Germline V gene lookup returns CDR1 MGHRA and CDR2 YSYEKL. V was pared by 4 bases and J by 4 bases, with 7 bases between.

Written as DNA, the CDR3 is TGTGCCAGCATCCCTAGCGGGGTCGTAGATACGCAGTATTTT. Protein product: CASIPSGVVDTQYF. This rearrangement joins TRBV2 to TRBJ2-3, with 9 bases fitting TRBD2. Germline V lookup: CDR1 SNHLY, CDR2 FYNNEI. J gave up 5 bases and V 7 bases, and 7 bases lay outside the gene matches. CDR3 length: 14 residues.

The chain couples TRBV2 to TRBJ1-2; D is possibly TRBD1 (5 bases). CDR1 and CDR2 (germline): SNHLY, FYNNEI. The CDR3 is 13 amino acids. V was shortened by 8 bases and J by 2 bases, with 12 bases between the two germline ends. CDR3 sequence (DNA): TGTGCCAGCTCCGACTGGGGGAACTATGGCTACACCTTC. Encoded protein: CASSDWGNYGYTF. The full variable domain, with the rest looked up from reference TRBV2 and TRBJ1-2, is EPEVTQTPSHQVTQMGQEVILRCVPISNHLYFYWYRQILGQKVEFLVSFYNNEISEKSEIFDDQFSVERPDGSNFTLKIRSTKLEDSAMYFCASSDWGNYGYTFGSGTRLTVV.

This clonotype showed up just a few times. Here the CDR3 reads CASRRDRGTYNEQFF. CDR3 nucleotides: TGTGCCAGCAGGCGGGACAGGGGGACTTACAATGAGCAGTTCTTC. The chain uses TRBV2 and TRBJ2-1, with 11 nucleotides matching TRBD1. With V trimmed by 6 bases and J by 4 bases, 5 bases remained unmatched. The germline CDR1 and CDR2 sequences are SNHLY and FYNNEI. The CDR3 spans 15 residues.

The chain recombines TRBV5-8 with TRBJ1-5; D unresolved. This CDR3 spans 12 amino acids. Germline CDR1 is SGHTS and CDR2 is YDEGEE. Trimming took off 3 bases at V and 3 bases at J, with 4 bases between the two ends. CDR3 sequence reads: CASSSDNQPQHF. The CDR3 nucleotides are TGTGCCAGCAGCTCGGACAATCAGCCCCAGCATTTT.

The chain uses TRBV9 and TRBJ1-2; D remains unclear. V dropped 3 bases and J dropped 4 bases, with 31 bases sitting between them. CDR3 length: 20 amino acids. Germline CDR1 SGDLS, CDR2 YYNGEE. The CDR3, as DNA: TGTGCCAGCAGCGGCGTAGAGATGAAGTTATGGGGATCTCGCTCCTATGGCTACACCTTC. Translation gives CASSGVEMKLWGSRSYGYTF.

On this clonotype itself: Being one base from a much bigger clone, this may be a read error. The rearrangement joins TRBV27 to TRBJ2-1; 7 nucleotides agree with TRBD1. Germline lookup yields CDR1 MNHEY and CDR2 SMNVEV (reference sequence). V lost 5 bases and J lost 2; bases outside the gene matches: 3. This CDR3 has 14 residues. The CDR3 loop reads CASSRDRTYNEQFF. The CDR3 DNA is TGTGCCAGCAGTCGGGACAGAACCTACAATGAGCAGTTCTTC.

This rearrangement joins TRBV20-1 to TRBJ2-3, with 9 bases that match TRBD2. J gave up 5 bases and V 3 bases, and 3 bases lay outside the gene matches. The CDR3 sequence is 13 residues long. Looked up from germline, CDR1 is DFQATT and CDR2 is SNEGSKA (reference sequence). The CDR3 region is CSARLAGEDTQYF. CDR3 sequence (DNA): TGCAGTGCTAGGTTAGCGGGGGAAGATACGCAGTATTTT.